This T cell receptor beta chain was sequenced in a study of spatial heterogeneity in lung cancer. Across the whole study: Detection of beta-chain sequences consistently exceeded that of alpha-chain sequences.

Specified time point: sample taken at primary tumor resection. There were some 70 donors, all of them untreated patients with early-stage non-small cell lung cancer. From tumor, nontumor lung or frozen PBMC, whole RNA was taken unsorted for sequencing. TCRdb recomputed calls from the 5' RACE reads with MiXCR, one row per CDR3 protein. The data hold 60,000 to 75,000 distinct CDR3 sequences, with about 5.9% observed a single time. The CDR3 runs 15 residues. V lost 4 bases and J lost 1; bases outside the gene matches: 6. In germline, CDR1 is SGHRS, CDR2 YFSETQ. The sequencing used PBMCs, collected at surgery. The chain couples TRBV5-1 to TRBJ2-3; 7 nucleotides match TRBD1. The sequence came from a female donor with early-stage non-small cell lung cancer. This chain's CDR3 is CASSPGTVGTDTQYF. DNA of the CDR3: TGCGCCAGCAGCCCCGGGACAGTTGGCACAGATACGCAGTATTTT.